This entry is about one T cell receptor (beta chain). TCRdb ran MiXCR on the 5' RACE reads and lists one entry per CDR3 protein. The sample consists of around 500,000 distinct CDR3 sequences, 21% of them appearing once. The data were taken from a study of T cells after yellow fever vaccination. Here the sequenced sample was PBMCs, taken less than 25 days after the first yellow fever vaccination. The receptor comes from a man between 18 and 29 years old who received the YFV17D yellow fever vaccine.

The CDR3 loop reads CASSYDRGWETEAFF. CDR3 sequence (DNA): TGTGCCAGCAGTTACGACAGGGGATGGGAAACTGAAGCTTTCTTT. The rearrangement joins TRBV6-5 to TRBJ1-1, with 8 bases fitting TRBD1. Per the germline V gene, CDR1 is MNHEY and CDR2 is SVGAGI. J lost 5 bases, V lost 2 bases, and 7 bases had no gene match. The CDR3 consists of 15 residues.